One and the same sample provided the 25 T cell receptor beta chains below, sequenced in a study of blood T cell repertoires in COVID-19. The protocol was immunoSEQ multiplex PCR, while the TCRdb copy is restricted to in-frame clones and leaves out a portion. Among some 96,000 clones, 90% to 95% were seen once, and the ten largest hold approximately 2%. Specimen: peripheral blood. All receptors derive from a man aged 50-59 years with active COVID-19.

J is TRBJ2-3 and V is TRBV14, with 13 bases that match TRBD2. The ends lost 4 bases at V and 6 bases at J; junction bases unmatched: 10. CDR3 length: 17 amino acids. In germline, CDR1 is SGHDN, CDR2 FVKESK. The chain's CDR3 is CASSPFAGTSGEDTQYF. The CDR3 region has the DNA TGTGCCAGCAGCCCCTTTGCGGGGACTAGCGGGGAGGATACGCAGTATTTT. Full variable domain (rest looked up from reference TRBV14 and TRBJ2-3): EAGVTQFPSHSVIEKGQTVTLRCDPISGHDNLYWYRRVMGKEIKFLLHFVKESKQDESGMPNNRFLAERTGGTYSTLKVQPAELEDSGVYFCASSPFAGTSGEDTQYFGPGTRLTVL.

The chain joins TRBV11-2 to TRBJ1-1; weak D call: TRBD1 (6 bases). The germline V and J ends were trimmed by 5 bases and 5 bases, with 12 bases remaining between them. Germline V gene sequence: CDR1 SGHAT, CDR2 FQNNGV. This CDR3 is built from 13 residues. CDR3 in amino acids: CASSQGIRTEAFF. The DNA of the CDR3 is TGTGCCAGCAGCCAGGGGATTCGGACTGAAGCTTTCTTT.

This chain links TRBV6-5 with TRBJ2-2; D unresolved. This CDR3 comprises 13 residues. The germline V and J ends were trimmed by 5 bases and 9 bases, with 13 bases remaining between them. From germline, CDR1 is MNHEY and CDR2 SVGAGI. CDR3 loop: CASSNRGMRELFF. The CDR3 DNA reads TGTGCCAGCAGTAACCGCGGAATGAGGGAGCTGTTTTTT.

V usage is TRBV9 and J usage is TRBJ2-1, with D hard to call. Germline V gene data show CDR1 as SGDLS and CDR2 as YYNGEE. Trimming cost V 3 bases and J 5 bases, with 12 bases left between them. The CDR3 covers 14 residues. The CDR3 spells CASSAQTPDNEQFF. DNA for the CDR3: TGTGCCAGCAGCGCCCAGACACCTGACAATGAGCAGTTCTTC.

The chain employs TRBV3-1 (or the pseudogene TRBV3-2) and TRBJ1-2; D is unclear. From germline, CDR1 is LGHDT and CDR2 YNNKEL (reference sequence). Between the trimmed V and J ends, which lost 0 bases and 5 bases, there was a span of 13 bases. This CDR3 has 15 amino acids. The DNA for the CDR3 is TGTGCCAGCAGCCAAGATCTAGATCCCATTTATGGCTACACCTTC. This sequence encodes CASSQDLDPIYGYTF.

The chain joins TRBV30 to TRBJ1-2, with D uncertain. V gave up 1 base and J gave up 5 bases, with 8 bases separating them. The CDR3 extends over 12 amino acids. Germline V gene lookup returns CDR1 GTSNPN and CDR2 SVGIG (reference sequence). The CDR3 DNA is TGTGCCTGGAGTGAACAGAATTATGGCTACACCTTC. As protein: CAWSEQNYGYTF.

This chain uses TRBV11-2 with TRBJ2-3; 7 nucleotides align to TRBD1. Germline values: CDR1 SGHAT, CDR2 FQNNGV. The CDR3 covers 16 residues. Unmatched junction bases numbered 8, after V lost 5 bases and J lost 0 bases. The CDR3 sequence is CASSPGQISSTDTQYF. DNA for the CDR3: TGTGCCAGCAGCCCGGGACAGATATCTAGCACAGATACGCAGTATTTT.

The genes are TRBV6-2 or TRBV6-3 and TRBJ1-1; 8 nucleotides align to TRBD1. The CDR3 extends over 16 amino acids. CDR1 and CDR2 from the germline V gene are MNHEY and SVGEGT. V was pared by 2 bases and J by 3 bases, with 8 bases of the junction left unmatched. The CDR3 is CASSYVQGAVDTEAFF. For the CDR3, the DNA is TGTGCCAGCAGTTACGTCCAGGGGGCAGTCGACACTGAAGCTTTCTTT.

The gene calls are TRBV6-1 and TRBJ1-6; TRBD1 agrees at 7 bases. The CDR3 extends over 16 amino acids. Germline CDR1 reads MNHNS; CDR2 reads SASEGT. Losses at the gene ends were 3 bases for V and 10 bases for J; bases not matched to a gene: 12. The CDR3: CASSDLRRQGGSPLHF. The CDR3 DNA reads TGTGCCAGCAGTGACCTTAGGAGACAGGGAGGCTCACCCCTCCACTTT.

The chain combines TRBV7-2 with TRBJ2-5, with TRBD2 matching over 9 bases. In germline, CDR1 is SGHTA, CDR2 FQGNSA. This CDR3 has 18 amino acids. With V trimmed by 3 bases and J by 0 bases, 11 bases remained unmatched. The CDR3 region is CASSLSSAAGGDQETQYF. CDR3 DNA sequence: TGTGCCAGCAGCTTGTCGTCGGCGGCGGGAGGGGACCAAGAGACCCAGTACTTC.

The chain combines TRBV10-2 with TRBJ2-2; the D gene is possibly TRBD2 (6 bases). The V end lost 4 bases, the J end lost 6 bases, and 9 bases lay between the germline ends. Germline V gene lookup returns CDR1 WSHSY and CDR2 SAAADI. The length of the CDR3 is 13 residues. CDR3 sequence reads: CASSGTGAGELFF. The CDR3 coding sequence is TGCGCCAGCAGTGGCACGGGGGCCGGGGAGCTGTTTTTT.

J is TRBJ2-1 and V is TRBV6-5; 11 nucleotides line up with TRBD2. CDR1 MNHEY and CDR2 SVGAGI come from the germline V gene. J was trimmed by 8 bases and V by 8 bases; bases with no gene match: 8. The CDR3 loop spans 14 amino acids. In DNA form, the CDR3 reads TGTGCCAGCCGAACTAGCGGGGGAAACGATGAGCAGTTCTTC. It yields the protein CASRTSGGNDEQFF.

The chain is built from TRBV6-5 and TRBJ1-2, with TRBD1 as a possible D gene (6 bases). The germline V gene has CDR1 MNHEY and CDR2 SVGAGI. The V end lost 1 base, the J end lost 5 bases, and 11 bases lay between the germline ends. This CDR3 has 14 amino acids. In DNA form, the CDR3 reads TGTGCCAGCAGTTACTACGGACAGCGATATGGCTACACCTTC. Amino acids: CASSYYGQRYGYTF.

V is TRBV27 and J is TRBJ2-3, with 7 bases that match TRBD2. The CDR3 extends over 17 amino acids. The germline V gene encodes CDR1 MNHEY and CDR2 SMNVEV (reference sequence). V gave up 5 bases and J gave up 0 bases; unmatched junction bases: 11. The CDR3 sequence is CASSPYEASGSTDTQYF. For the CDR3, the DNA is TGTGCCAGCAGTCCCTACGAGGCTAGCGGAAGCACAGATACGCAGTATTTT.

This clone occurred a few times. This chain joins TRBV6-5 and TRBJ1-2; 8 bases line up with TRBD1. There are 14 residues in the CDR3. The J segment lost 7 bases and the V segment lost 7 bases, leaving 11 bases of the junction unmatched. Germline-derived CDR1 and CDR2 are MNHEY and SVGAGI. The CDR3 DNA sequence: TGTGCCAGCACCCGGACAGGGTTGGCGCTTGGCTACACCTTC. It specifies CASTRTGLALGYTF.

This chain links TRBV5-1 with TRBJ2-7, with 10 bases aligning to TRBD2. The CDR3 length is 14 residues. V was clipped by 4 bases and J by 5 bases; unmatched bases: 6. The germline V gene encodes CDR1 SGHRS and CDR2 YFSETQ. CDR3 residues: CASSGVAGGHEQYF. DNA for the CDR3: TGCGCCAGCAGCGGGGTAGCGGGGGGCCACGAGCAGTACTTC.

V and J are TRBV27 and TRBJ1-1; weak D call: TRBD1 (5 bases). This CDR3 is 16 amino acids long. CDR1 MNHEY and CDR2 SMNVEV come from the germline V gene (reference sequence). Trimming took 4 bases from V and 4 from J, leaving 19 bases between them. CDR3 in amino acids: CASSSLSRGSSTEAFF. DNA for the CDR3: TGTGCCAGCAGTTCACTGAGTCGGGGGTCCTCCACTGAAGCTTTCTTT.

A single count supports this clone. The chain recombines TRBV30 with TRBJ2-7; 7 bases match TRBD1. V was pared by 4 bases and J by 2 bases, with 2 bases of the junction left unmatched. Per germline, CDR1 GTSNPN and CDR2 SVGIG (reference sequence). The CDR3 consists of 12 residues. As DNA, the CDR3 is TGTGCCTGGATAACAGGGGCCTACGAGCAGTACGTC. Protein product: CAWITGAYEQYV.

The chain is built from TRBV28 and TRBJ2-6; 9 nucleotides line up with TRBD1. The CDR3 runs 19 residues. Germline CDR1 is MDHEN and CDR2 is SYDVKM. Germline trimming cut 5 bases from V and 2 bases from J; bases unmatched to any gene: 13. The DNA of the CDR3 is TGTGCCAGCAGTGTCGCCCCGGGACAGGGAGGGCCTGGGGCCAACGTCCTGACTTTC. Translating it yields CASSVAPGQGGPGANVLTF.

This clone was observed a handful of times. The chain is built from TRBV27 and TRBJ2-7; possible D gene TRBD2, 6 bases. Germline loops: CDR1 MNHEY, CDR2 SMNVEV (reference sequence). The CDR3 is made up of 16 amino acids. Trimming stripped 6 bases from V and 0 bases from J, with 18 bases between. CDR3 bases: TGTGCCAGCAGCCCTGCCGGGACTCTGAGCTCCTACGAGCAGTACGTC. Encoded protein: CASSPAGTLSSYEQYV.

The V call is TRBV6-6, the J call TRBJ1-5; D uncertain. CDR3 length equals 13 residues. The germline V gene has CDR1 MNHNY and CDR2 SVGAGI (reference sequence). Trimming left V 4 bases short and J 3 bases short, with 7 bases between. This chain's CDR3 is CASSSTDNQPQHF. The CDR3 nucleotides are TGTGCCAGCAGTTCCACTGACAATCAGCCCCAGCATTTT.

The CDR3 loop reads CASSLDPQVPSGNTIYF. The CDR3 coding sequence is TGTGCCAGCAGCTTAGATCCCCAGGTTCCCTCTGGAAACACCATATATTTT. The genes are TRBV11-3 and TRBJ1-3; D is ambiguous. CDR1 is SGHNT and CDR2 is YENEEA in the germline V gene. V lost 0 bases and J 0 bases, leaving 12 bases between the germline ends. This CDR3 has 17 residues.

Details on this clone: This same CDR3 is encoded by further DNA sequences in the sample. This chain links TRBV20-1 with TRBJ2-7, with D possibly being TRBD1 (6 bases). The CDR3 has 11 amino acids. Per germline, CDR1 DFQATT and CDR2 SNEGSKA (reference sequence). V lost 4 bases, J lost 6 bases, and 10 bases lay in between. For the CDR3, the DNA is TGCAGTGCTACTCAGGGGCCCGAGCAGTACGTC. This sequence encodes CSATQGPEQYV.

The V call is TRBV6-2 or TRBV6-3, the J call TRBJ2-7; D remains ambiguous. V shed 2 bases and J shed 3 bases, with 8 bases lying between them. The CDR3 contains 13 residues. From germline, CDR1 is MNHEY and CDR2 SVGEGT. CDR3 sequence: CASSYGRHYEQYF. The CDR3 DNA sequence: TGTGCCAGCAGTTACGGCCGTCACTACGAGCAGTACTTC.

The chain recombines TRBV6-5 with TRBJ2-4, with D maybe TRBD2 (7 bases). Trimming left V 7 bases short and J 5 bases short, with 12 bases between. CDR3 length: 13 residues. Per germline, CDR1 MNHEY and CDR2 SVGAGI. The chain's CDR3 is CASIGGPQNIQYF. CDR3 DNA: TGTGCCAGCATCGGGGGGCCCCAAAACATTCAGTACTTC.